Below are 2 T cell receptor beta chains sequenced from a single sample in a study of blood T cell repertoires in COVID-19. Assay used: immunoSEQ multiplex PCR; TCRdb lists only in-frame clones, some missing. In the table there are about 150,000 clones, around 90% of which are singletons. The sample taken for sequencing was peripheral blood. These receptor sequences come from a man aged 55-75 years with acute or convalescent COVID-19.

This chain joins TRBV6-5 and TRBJ2-7; 14 nucleotides line up with TRBD2. This CDR3 spans 15 amino acids. CDR1 and CDR2 from the germline V gene are MNHEY and SVGAGI. The trim removed 6 bases at V and 5 bases at J, leaving 6 bases unmatched. The CDR3 is CASRLGTSGGNEQYF. In nucleotides, the CDR3 is TGTGCCAGCAGGCTTGGGACTAGCGGGGGTAACGAGCAGTACTTC.

The gene calls are TRBV18 and TRBJ1-1; D possibly corresponds to TRBD1 (6 bases). The CDR3 totals 16 residues. The germline V gene encodes CDR1 KGHSH and CDR2 LQKENI. Trimming took off 5 bases at V and 1 base at J, with 17 bases between the two ends. CDR3 sequence reads: CASSVMGGQENTEAFF. Here the CDR3 DNA reads TGTGCCAGCTCAGTTATGGGGGGGCAAGAGAACACTGAAGCTTTCTTT.